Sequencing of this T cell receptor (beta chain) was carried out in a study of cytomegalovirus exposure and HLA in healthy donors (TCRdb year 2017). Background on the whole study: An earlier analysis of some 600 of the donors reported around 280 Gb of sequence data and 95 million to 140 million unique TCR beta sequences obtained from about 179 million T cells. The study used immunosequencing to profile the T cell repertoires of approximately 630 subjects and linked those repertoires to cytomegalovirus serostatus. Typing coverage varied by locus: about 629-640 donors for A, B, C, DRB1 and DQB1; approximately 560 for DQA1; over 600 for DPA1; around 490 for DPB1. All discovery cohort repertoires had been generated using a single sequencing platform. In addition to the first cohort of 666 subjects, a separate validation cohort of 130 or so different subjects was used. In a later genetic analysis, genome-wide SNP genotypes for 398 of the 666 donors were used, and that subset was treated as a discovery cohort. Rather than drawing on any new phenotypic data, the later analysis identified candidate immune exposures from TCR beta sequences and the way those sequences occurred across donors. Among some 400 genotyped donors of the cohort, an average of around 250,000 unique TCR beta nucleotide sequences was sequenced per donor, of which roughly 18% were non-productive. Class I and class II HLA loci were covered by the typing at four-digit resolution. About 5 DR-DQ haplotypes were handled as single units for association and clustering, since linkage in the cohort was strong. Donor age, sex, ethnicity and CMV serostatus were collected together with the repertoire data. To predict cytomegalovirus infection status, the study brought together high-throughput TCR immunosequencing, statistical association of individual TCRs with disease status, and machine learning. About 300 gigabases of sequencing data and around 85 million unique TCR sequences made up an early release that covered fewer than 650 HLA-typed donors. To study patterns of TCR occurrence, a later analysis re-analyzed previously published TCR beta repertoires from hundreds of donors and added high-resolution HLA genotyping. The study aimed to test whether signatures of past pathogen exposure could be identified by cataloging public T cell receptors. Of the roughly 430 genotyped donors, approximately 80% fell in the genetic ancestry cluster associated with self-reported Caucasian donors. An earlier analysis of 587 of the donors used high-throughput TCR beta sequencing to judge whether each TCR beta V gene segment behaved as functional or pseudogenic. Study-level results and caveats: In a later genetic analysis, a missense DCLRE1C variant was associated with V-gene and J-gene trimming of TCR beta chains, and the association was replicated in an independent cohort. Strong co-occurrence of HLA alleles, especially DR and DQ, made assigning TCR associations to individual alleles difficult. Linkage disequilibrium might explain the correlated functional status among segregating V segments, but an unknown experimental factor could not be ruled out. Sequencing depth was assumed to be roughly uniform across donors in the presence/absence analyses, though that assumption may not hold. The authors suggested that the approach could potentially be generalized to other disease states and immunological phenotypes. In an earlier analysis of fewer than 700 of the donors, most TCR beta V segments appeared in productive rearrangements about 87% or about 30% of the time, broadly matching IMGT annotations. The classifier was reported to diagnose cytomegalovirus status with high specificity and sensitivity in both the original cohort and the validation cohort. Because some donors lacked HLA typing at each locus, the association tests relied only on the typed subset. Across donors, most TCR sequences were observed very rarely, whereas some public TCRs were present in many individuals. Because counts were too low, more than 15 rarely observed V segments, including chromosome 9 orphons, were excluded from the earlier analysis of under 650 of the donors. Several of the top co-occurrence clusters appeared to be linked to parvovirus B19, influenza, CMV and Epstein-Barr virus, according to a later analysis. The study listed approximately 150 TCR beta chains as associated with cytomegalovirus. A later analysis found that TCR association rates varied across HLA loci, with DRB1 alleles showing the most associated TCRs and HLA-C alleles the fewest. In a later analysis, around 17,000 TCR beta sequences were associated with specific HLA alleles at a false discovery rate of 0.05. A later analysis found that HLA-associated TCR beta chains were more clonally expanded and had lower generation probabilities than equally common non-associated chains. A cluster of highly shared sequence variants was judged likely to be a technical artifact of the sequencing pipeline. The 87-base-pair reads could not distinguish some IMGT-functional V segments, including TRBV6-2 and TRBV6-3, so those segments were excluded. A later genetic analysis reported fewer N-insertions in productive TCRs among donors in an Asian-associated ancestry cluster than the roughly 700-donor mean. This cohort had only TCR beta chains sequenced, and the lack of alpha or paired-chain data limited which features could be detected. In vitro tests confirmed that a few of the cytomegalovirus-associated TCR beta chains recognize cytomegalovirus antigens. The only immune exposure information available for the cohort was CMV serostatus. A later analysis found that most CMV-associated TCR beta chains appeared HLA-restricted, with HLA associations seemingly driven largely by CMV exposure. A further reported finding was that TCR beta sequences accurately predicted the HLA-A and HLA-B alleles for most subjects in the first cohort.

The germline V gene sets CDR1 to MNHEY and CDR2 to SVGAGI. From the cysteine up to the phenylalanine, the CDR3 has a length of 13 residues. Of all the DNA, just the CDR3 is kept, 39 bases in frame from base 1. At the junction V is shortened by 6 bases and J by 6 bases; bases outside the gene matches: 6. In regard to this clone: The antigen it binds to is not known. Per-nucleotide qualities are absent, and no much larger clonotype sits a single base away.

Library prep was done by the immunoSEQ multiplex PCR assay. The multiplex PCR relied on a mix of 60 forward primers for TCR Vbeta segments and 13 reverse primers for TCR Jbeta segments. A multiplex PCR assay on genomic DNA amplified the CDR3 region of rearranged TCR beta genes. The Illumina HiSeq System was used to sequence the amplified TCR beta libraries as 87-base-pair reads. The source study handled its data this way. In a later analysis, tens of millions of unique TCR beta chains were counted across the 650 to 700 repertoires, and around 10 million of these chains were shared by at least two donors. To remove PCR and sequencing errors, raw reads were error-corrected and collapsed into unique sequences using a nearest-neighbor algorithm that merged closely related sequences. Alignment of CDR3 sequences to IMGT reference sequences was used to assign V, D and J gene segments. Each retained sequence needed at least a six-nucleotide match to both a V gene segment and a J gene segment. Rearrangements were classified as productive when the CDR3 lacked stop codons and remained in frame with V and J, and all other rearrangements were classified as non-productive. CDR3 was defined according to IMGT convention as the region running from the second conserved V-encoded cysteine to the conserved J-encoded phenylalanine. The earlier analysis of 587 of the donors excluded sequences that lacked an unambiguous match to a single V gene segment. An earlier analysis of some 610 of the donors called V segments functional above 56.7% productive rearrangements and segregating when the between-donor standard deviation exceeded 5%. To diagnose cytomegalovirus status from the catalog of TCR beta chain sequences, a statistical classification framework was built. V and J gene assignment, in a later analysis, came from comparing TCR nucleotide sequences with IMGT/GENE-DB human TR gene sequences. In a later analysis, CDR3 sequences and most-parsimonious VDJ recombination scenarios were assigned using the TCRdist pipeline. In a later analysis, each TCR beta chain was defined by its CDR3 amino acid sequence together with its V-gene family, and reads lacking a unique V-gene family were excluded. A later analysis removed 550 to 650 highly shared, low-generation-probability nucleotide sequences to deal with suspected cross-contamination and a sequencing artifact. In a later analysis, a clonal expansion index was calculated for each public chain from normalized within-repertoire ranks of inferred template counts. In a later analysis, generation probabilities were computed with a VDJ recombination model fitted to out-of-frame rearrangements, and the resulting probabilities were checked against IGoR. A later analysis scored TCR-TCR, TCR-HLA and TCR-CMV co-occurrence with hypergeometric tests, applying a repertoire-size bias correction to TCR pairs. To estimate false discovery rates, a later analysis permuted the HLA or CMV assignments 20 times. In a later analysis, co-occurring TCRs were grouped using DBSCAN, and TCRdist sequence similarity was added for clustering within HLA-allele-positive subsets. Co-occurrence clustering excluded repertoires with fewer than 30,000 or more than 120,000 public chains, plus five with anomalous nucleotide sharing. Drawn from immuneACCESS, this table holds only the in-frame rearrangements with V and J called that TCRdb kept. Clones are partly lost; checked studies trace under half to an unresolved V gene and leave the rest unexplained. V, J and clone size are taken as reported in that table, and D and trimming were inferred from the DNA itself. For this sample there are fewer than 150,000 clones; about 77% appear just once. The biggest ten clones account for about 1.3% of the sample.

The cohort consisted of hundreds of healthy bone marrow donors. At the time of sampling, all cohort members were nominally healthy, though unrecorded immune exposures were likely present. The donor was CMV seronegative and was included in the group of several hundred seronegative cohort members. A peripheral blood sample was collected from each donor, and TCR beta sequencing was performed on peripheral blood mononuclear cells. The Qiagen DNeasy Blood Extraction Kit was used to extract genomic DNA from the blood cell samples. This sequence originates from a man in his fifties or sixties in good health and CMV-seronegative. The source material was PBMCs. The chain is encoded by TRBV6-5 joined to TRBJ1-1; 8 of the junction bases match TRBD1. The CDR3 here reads CASRTGVKAEAFF. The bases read TGTGCCAGCAGGACAGGGGTAAAGGCTGAAGCTTTCTTT.